This TCR beta chain was captured in a study of blood T cell repertoires in COVID-19. Study information: COVID-19 samples from acute and convalescent phases originated in the United States, Italy and Spain.

The table came from immunoSEQ multiplex PCR; TCRdb's copy has only in-frame clones and leaves some out. The sample records roughly 390,000 clones, about 89% being singletons. This CDR3 has 14 residues. Per germline, CDR1 MDHEN and CDR2 SYDVKM. V dropped 5 bases and J dropped 6; count of bases not matched to a gene: 4. J is TRBJ1-4 and V is TRBV28, with 9 bases matching TRBD1. This TCR was recovered from a woman aged 30 to 39 with COVID-19, enrolled during active disease. Sequenced sample: peripheral blood. CDR3 sequence (DNA): TGTGCCAGCAGTGGACAGGGGAACTATGAAAAACTGTTTTTT. It yields the protein CASSGQGNYEKLFF.